This passage covers 27 T cell receptor beta chains from one sample sequenced in a study of a mutant IDH1 vaccine in newly diagnosed glioma. Time point in this sample: week 11, during vaccination. What each vaccine dose contained was 300 ug of mutant IDH1 20-mer peptide, accompanied by topical imiquimod. Clones were sequenced by immunoSEQ multiplex PCR, and TCRdb holds only the in-frame ones, with some missing. Of 20,000 to 25,000 clones detected, roughly 91% appear once; the ten largest clones hold around 6%. No cognate antigen is known for these TCRs. Specimen: PBMCs, collected from a glioma patient whose treatment included an IDH1 peptide vaccine. The receptors derive from a woman in her 40s with glioma.

This rearrangement joins TRBV6-5 to TRBJ2-7, with no clear D. This CDR3 is 14 amino acids long. From germline, CDR1 is MNHEY and CDR2 SVGAGI. Trimming removed 8 bases at V and 4 bases at J, with 18 bases between. CDR3 residues: CASRRRLGQYEQYF. For the CDR3, the DNA is TGTGCCAGCCGACGCAGATTAGGCCAATACGAGCAGTACTTC.

The chain recombines TRBV7-9 with TRBJ1-3; no definite D call. From germline, CDR1 is SEHNR and CDR2 FQNEAQ (reference sequence). The V gene lost 5 bases and the J gene lost 0 bases, with 11 bases spanning the gap. The CDR3 runs to 15 residues. CDR3 sequence (DNA): TGTGCCAGCAGCCATTCACTCCTCTCTGGAAACACCATATATTTT. Amino acid sequence: CASSHSLLSGNTIYF.

This clone was detected once. The V call is TRBV28, the J call TRBJ1-1; D is perhaps TRBD1 (5 bases). Germline V gives CDR1 MDHEN, CDR2 SYDVKM. V shed 5 bases and J shed 5 bases, with 30 bases lying between them. The CDR3 runs 19 residues. In DNA form, the CDR3 reads TGTGCCAGCAGTCTATCCAGGGTACGGGTTGTGGCCAGCCAGACTGAAGCTTTCTTT. Translating gives CASSLSRVRVVASQTEAFF.

The genes are TRBV29-1 and TRBJ1-5; 10 bases map to TRBD1. Germline V CDR1 and CDR2: SQVTM, ANQGSEA. There are 14 residues in the CDR3. V shed 6 bases, J shed 2 bases, and the junction held 4 bases outside the gene matches. CDR3 region: CSVKGQGGNQPQHF. In DNA form, the CDR3 reads TGCAGCGTCAAAGGACAGGGGGGCAATCAGCCCCAGCATTTT.

The chain links TRBV5-1 to TRBJ1-4; D is unresolved. The CDR3 runs to 17 residues. Trimming stripped 5 bases from V and 1 base from J, with 18 bases between. The germline V gene has CDR1 SGHRS and CDR2 YFSETQ. The CDR3 DNA reads as TGCGCCAGCAGGGGTCCTCCGTTCCGCCTAACTAATGAAAAACTGTTTTTT. It is translated as CASRGPPFRLTNEKLFF.

The V and J genes are TRBV14 and TRBJ2-5, with D tentatively TRBD2 (5 bases). Trimming took 1 base from V and 2 from J, leaving 14 bases between them. From germline, CDR1 is SGHDN and CDR2 FVKESK. The CDR3 contains 16 residues. The CDR3 loop reads CASSQAPGSGQETQYF. CDR3 nucleotide sequence: TGTGCCAGCAGCCAAGCCCCCGGTTCGGGGCAAGAGACCCAGTACTTC. The full variable domain, in which reference TRBV14 and TRBJ2-5 provide the parts outside the CDR3, is EAGVTQFPSHSVIEKGQTVTLRCDPISGHDNLYWYRRVMGKEIKFLLHFVKESKQDESGMPNNRFLAERTGGTYSTLKVQPAELEDSGVYFCASSQAPGSGQETQYFGPGTRLLVL.

A few counts support this clone. The J gene is TRBJ1-1, the V gene TRBV6-5; D is unclear. V lost 8 bases to trimming and J lost 5 bases, with 18 bases between them. Germline CDR1 is MNHEY and CDR2 is SVGAGI. The CDR3 is 14 residues long. The CDR3 spells CASAAVVMGTEAFF. The CDR3 DNA reads TGTGCCAGCGCGGCGGTGGTCATGGGGACTGAAGCTTTCTTT.

This chain uses TRBV30 with TRBJ1-5, with a possible D match to TRBD1 (6 bases). CDR1 GTSNPN and CDR2 SVGIG come from the germline V gene (reference sequence). There are 17 residues in the CDR3. Deletions cut 2 bases from V and 6 bases from J, with 23 bases between. The CDR3 DNA follows: TGTGCCTGGAGTTCCCCGGGAGGCAGGGGAAGGGGTCAGCCCCAGCATTTT. It translates to CAWSSPGGRGRGQPQHF. Full variable domain (missing parts from reference TRBV30 and TRBJ1-5): SQTIHQWPATLVQPVGSPLSLECTVEGTSNPNLYWYRQAAGRGLQLLFYSVGIGQISSEVPQNLSASRPQDRQFILSSKKLLLSDSGFYLCAWSSPGGRGRGQPQHFGDGTRLSIL.

The chain carries TRBV5-5 and TRBJ1-1; unclear D gene. The V and J ends lost 5 bases and 1 base respectively, with 3 bases between them. CDR1 SGHKS and CDR2 YYEKEE come from the germline V gene (reference sequence). The CDR3 has 11 residues. CDR3 bases: TGTGCCAGCAGAGAGAACACTGAAGCTTTCTTT. Its protein product is CASRENTEAFF.

The rearrangement links TRBV6-5 to TRBJ1-2, with TRBD1 as a possible D gene (6 bases). Trimming shortened V by 10 bases and J by 5 bases, and 23 bases separated the two germline ends. The V gene's germline CDR1 is MNHEY and CDR2 SVGAGI. This CDR3 spans 15 amino acids. The CDR3 region has the DNA TGTGCCACTGGACAGACCACCCCCGGCCTTTATGGCTACACCTTC. This translates into CATGQTTPGLYGYTF.

The chain links TRBV4-1 to TRBJ1-4; 7 positions agree with TRBD1. J was trimmed by 4 bases and V by 4 bases; bases with no gene match: 6. The CDR3 covers 15 residues. Germline assignment: CDR1 MGHRA and CDR2 YSYEKL. The CDR3 reads CASSPTGVFNEKLFF. CDR3 coding DNA: TGCGCCAGCAGCCCAACAGGGGTCTTTAATGAAAAACTGTTTTTT.

The rearrangement uses TRBV6-4 and TRBJ2-7; TRBD2 might be the D (5 bases). The CDR3 runs 14 residues. Per germline, CDR1 MRHNA and CDR2 SNTAGT. V lost 0 bases, J lost 3 bases, and 9 bases lay in between. The CDR3 is CASSDSISGYEQYF. Here the CDR3 DNA reads TGTGCCAGCAGTGACTCGATCAGCGGCTACGAGCAGTACTTC.

This chain joins TRBV30 and TRBJ1-4; perhaps TRBD1 as D (6 bases). V was trimmed by 3 bases and J by 5 bases, leaving 16 bases between them. Germline lookup yields CDR1 GTSNPN and CDR2 SVGIG (reference sequence). The CDR3 totals 15 residues. The CDR3 region has the DNA TGTGCCTGGAGCGCTGCGGCAGGGGAAAATGAAAAACTGTTTTTT. Translating it yields CAWSAAAGENEKLFF.

The chain uses TRBV5-1 and TRBJ2-7; TRBD2 matches 8 bases. V lost 9 bases to trimming and J lost 3 bases; unmatched junction nucleotides: 8. CDR1 and CDR2 from the germline V gene are SGHRS and YFSETQ. CDR3 length: 13 residues. In DNA form, the CDR3 reads TGCGCCAATTCCGGGACTAGGGACTACGAGCAGTACTTC. Residues: CANSGTRDYEQYF.

The CDR3 is CSVEAQGNEQFF. Written as DNA, the CDR3 is TGCAGCGTTGAGGCCCAGGGCAATGAGCAGTTCTTC. V and J are TRBV29-1 and TRBJ2-1, with D tentatively TRBD1 (5 bases). V lost 3 bases to trimming and J lost 6 bases, with 9 bases between them. CDR1 and CDR2 from the germline V gene are SQVTM and ANQGSEA. The CDR3 is 12 amino acids.

J is TRBJ2-7 and V is TRBV6-5; TRBD2 matches at 8 bases. Germline V gives CDR1 MNHEY, CDR2 SVGAGI. With 5 bases clipped from V and 6 bases from J, the junction kept 9 bases outside the gene matches. The CDR3 contains 14 residues. The CDR3 DNA reads as TGTGCCAGCAGTGATGTCGGACTAGCCGCCGAGCAGTACTTC. This codes for CASSDVGLAAEQYF.

The J gene is TRBJ1-1, the V gene TRBV6-6; possibly TRBD1 for D (6 bases). V was trimmed by 2 bases and J by 4 bases, leaving 11 bases between them. Germline CDR1 is MNHNY and CDR2 is SVGAGI (reference sequence). The CDR3 contains 14 residues. This CDR3 reads CASSYRAGATEAFF. The CDR3 coding sequence is TGTGCCAGCAGTTACAGGGCAGGGGCCACTGAAGCTTTCTTT.

The J gene is TRBJ2-5, the V gene TRBV5-1; D is possibly TRBD1 or TRBD2 (5 bases each). Trimming took 0 bases from V and 3 from J, leaving 21 bases between them. Germline V lookup: CDR1 SGHRS, CDR2 YFSETQ. This CDR3 contains 18 residues. CDR3 in DNA: TGCGCCAGCAGCTTGGGTCCCAAAACCGGGACCAAGAAAGAGACCCAGTACTTC. This encodes CASSLGPKTGTKKETQYF. The full variable domain, its missing parts supplied by reference TRBV5-1 and TRBJ2-5, is KAGVTQTPRYLIKTRGQQVTLSCSPISGHRSVSWYQQTPGQGLQFLFEYFSETQRNKGNFPGRFSGRQFSNSRSEMNVSTLELGDSALYLCASSLGPKTGTKKETQYFGPGTRLLVL.

V is TRBV7-2 and J is TRBJ2-7; D is possibly TRBD1 (6 bases). The CDR3 is 15 amino acids. V shed 6 bases and J shed 3 bases, with 18 bases lying between them. CDR1 is SGHTA and CDR2 is FQGNSA in the germline V gene. The CDR3 loop is CASSPLRTAYYEQYF. The CDR3 DNA is TGTGCCAGCAGTCCACTGAGGACAGCCTACTACGAGCAGTACTTC.

This chain connects TRBV29-1 to TRBJ2-3; a possible D gene is TRBD1 (6 bases). CDR1 SQVTM and CDR2 ANQGSEA come from the germline V gene. The CDR3 is made up of 17 amino acids. V shed 6 bases and J shed 0 bases, with 22 bases lying between them. The CDR3 DNA follows: TGCAGCGTATGGTTCTTAGGGGGAGATAGTAGCACAGATACGCAGTATTTT. It translates to CSVWFLGGDSSTDTQYF.

The J gene is TRBJ2-2, the V gene TRBV6-5, with D possibly TRBD1 on 6 matching bases. This CDR3 region has 16 residues. V shed 0 bases and J shed 4 bases, with 12 bases lying between them. The germline CDR1 and CDR2 sequences are MNHEY and SVGAGI. DNA for the CDR3: TGTGCCAGCAGTTACTCAACAGGGAAGGGCACCGGGGAGCTGTTTTTT. Its protein product is CASSYSTGKGTGELFF.

The V call is TRBV5-1, the J call TRBJ2-7; D possibly corresponds to TRBD2 (5 bases). The CDR3 loop spans 12 amino acids. CDR1 SGHRS and CDR2 YFSETQ come from the germline V gene. V was pared by 0 bases and J by 9 bases, with 10 bases between. The CDR3 nucleotides are TGCGCCAGCAGCTTGGCCGGGGTGGGGCAGTACTTC. Translation: CASSLAGVGQYF.

The chain employs TRBV7-2 and TRBJ1-2; D gene unclear. The CDR3 length is 12 residues. Trimming removed 0 bases at V and 7 bases at J, with 6 bases between. Germline CDR1 reads SGHTA; CDR2 reads FQGNSA. The CDR3 bases are TGTGCCAGCAGCTTAGCTGCAGTTGGCTACACCTTC. Protein: CASSLAAVGYTF.

V gene TRBV5-1 combines with J gene TRBJ2-5; unclear D gene. Germline CDR1 and CDR2: SGHRS and YFSETQ. This CDR3 has 13 amino acids. V was cut by 5 bases and J by 2 bases, with 10 bases left in between. The CDR3 region is CASRPLPQETQYF. The CDR3 coding sequence is TGCGCCAGCAGGCCGTTACCACAAGAGACCCAGTACTTC.

The V and J genes are TRBV9 and TRBJ2-2, with 9 bases fitting TRBD1. Trimming at V came to 4 bases and at J to 6 bases, leaving 25 bases not matched to a gene. The CDR3 runs 21 residues. Germline V CDR1 and CDR2: SGDLS, YYNGEE. The CDR3 sequence: CASSPPRRTGVLQGGSGELFF. The CDR3 nucleotides are TGTGCCAGCAGCCCTCCCCGGAGGACAGGGGTCCTTCAAGGTGGTTCCGGGGAGCTGTTTTTT.

A remark on this clone: One end of the junction is discordant with germline, which a read error may explain. CDR3 DNA sequence: TGTGCCAGCAGCCAGGGGGGAGCGCAAGGGACCCAGTACTTC. It is translated as CASSQGGAQGTQYF. The rearrangement uses TRBV7-2 and TRBJ2-5; D perhaps matches TRBD1 (7 bases). This CDR3 is built from 14 residues. Germline CDR1 and CDR2: SGHTA and FQGNSA.

The chain employs TRBV5-1 and TRBJ2-7; unclear D gene. Germline CDR1 is SGHRS and CDR2 is YFSETQ. Deletions cut 2 bases from V and 2 bases from J, with 11 bases between. The CDR3 contains 14 residues. The CDR3 DNA follows: TGCGCCAGCAGCTTAAGTGGACGGACCTACGAGCAGTACTTC. This codes for CASSLSGRTYEQYF.